The present entry profiles one T cell receptor (beta chain) with its context. The antigen this receptor binds is unknown. Base qualities are not provided; no much larger clone lies one nucleotide away. Receptors were amplified or captured by the immunoSEQ multiplex PCR assay. For the multiplex PCR, a mixture combining 60 forward primers for TCR Vbeta segments and 13 reverse primers for TCR Jbeta segments was used. The CDR3 region of rearranged TCR beta genes was amplified from genomic DNA by a multiplex PCR assay. On the Illumina HiSeq System, the amplified TCR beta libraries were sequenced as 87-base-pair reads. From the authors' description of their analysis: In a later analysis, tens of millions of unique TCR beta chains were counted across the 650 to 700 repertoires, and roughly 10 million of these chains were shared by at least two donors. Raw reads were error-corrected and collapsed into unique sequences by a nearest-neighbor algorithm in which closely related sequences were merged to remove PCR and sequencing errors. V, D and J gene segments were assigned by aligning CDR3 sequences to IMGT reference sequences. For a sequence to be retained, a match of at least six nucleotides was required to both a V gene segment and a J gene segment. Rearrangements were classified as productive when the CDR3 lacked stop codons and remained in frame with V and J, and all other rearrangements were classified as non-productive. CDR3 was defined by IMGT convention, running from the second conserved V-encoded cysteine to the conserved J-encoded phenylalanine. Sequences without an unambiguous match to a single V gene segment were excluded from the earlier analysis of 500 to 700 of the donors. In an earlier analysis of a few hundred of the donors, a V segment was called functional when productive rearrangements were above 56.7%, and segregating when the standard deviation between donors exceeded 5%. A statistical classification framework was built for diagnosing cytomegalovirus status from the catalog of TCR beta chain sequences. In a later analysis, TCR nucleotide sequences were compared against IMGT/GENE-DB human TR gene sequences so that V and J genes could be assigned. The TCRdist pipeline was used in a later analysis to assign CDR3 sequences and most-parsimonious VDJ recombination scenarios. In a later analysis, every TCR beta chain was defined by the combination of its CDR3 amino acid sequence and its V-gene family, and reads without a unique V-gene family were dropped. A later analysis removed roughly 590 highly shared, low-generation-probability nucleotide sequences to deal with suspected cross-contamination and a sequencing artifact. In a later analysis, a clonal expansion index for each public chain was calculated from normalized within-repertoire ranks of inferred template counts. In a later analysis, generation probabilities were computed using a VDJ recombination model fitted to out-of-frame rearrangements, and the results were checked against IGoR. In a later analysis, TCR-TCR, TCR-HLA and TCR-CMV co-occurrence was scored with hypergeometric tests, and a repertoire-size bias correction was applied to TCR pairs. To estimate false discovery rates, a later analysis permuted the HLA or CMV assignments 20 times. In a later analysis, co-occurring TCRs were grouped using DBSCAN, with TCRdist sequence similarity added in when clustering inside HLA-allele-positive subsets. Co-occurrence clustering excluded repertoires with fewer than 30,000 or more than 120,000 public chains, plus five with anomalous nucleotide sharing. The table comes from immuneACCESS by way of TCRdb, which keeps in-frame sequences with V and J called. Part of the clones is missing from these tables; in studies checked, under half for an unresolved V gene and the rest for unknown reasons. The DNA gave D and trimming, while V, J and clone size come from that table. Counted in this sample were about 190,000 clones; 85% of them appeared once. 1% of the sample rests with the top ten.

In total, roughly 670 healthy bone marrow donors made up the cohort. At the time of sampling, all cohort members were nominally healthy, though unrecorded immune exposures were likely present. The donor was CMV seronegative and was included in the group of 352 seronegative cohort members. A peripheral blood sample was provided by each donor, and peripheral blood mononuclear cells were used for TCR beta sequencing. Genomic DNA extraction from the blood cell samples was performed with the Qiagen DNeasy Blood Extraction Kit. The data originate from a study of cytomegalovirus exposure and HLA in healthy donors (dated 2017 in TCRdb). Some background on the complete study: In an earlier analysis of 450 to 750 of the donors, 276 Gb of sequence data and 120 million or so unique TCR beta sequences from about 179 million T cells were reported. Typing coverage varied by locus: about 620-630 donors for A, B, C, DRB1 and DQB1; roughly 500 for DQA1; more than 600 for DPA1; more than 450 for DPB1. In addition to the first cohort of 666 subjects, a separate validation cohort of 100 to 150 different subjects was used. Rather than drawing on any new phenotypic data, the later analysis identified candidate immune exposures from TCR beta sequences and the way those sequences occurred across donors. A later analysis re-examined previously published TCR beta repertoires from just over 650 donors and added high-resolution HLA genotyping to investigate patterns of TCR occurrence. Every discovery cohort repertoire had been produced on one sequencing platform. HLA typing covered class I and class II loci at four-digit resolution. An earlier analysis of around 640 of the donors used high-throughput TCR beta sequencing to judge whether each TCR beta V gene segment behaved as functional or pseudogenic. Across approximately 400 genotyped donors of the cohort, an average of roughly 250,000 unique TCR beta nucleotide sequences per donor were sequenced, and 15% to 20% of those sequences were non-productive. Of the approximately 400 genotyped donors, approximately 80% fell in the genetic ancestry cluster associated with self-reported Caucasian donors. The T cell repertoires of 550 to 850 subjects were profiled by immunosequencing and related to cytomegalovirus serostatus. A later genetic analysis used genome-wide SNP genotypes for about three fifths of the 666 donors, treating that subset as a discovery cohort. Roughly 5 DR-DQ haplotypes were handled as single units for association and clustering, since linkage in the cohort was strong. The study aimed to test whether cataloging public T cell receptors could reveal signatures of past pathogen exposure. Donor age, sex, ethnicity and CMV serostatus were collected together with the repertoire data. To predict cytomegalovirus infection status, the study brought together high-throughput TCR immunosequencing, statistical association of individual TCRs with disease status, and machine learning. Approximately 300 gigabases of sequencing data and tens of millions of unique TCR sequences made up an early release that covered fewer than 650 HLA-typed donors.

Trimming accounts for 4 bases at V and 2 bases at J, while the number of junction bases matched to no gene is 7. The CDR3 sequence holds 15 residues, the cysteine and phenylalanine included. Solely the CDR3 DNA is kept, with 45 bases framed from the first base. In the germline V gene, CDR1 corresponds to SGDLS and CDR2 to YYNGEE. Study-wide conclusions, independent of this receptor: In a later genetic analysis, a missense DCLRE1C variant was associated with V-gene and J-gene trimming of TCR beta chains, and the association was replicated in an independent cohort. The study gave a list of more than 150 TCR beta chains associated with cytomegalovirus. This cohort had only TCR beta chains sequenced, and the lack of alpha or paired-chain data limited which features could be detected. The presence/absence analyses assumed that sequencing depth was roughly uniform across donors, and that assumption may not be true. Linkage disequilibrium might explain the correlated functional status among segregating V segments, but an unknown experimental factor could not be ruled out. Because counts were too low, about 15 rarely observed V segments, including chromosome 9 orphons, were left out of the earlier analysis of about 620 of the donors. Most TCR sequences were observed very rarely across donors, whereas some public TCRs were present in many individuals. A cluster of highly shared sequence variants was judged likely to be a technical artifact of the sequencing pipeline. The classifier was reported to diagnose cytomegalovirus status with high specificity and sensitivity in both the original and validation cohorts. When HLA alleles, especially DR and DQ, strongly co-occurred, attributing TCR associations to individual alleles was difficult. Compared with equally common non-associated chains, HLA-associated TCR beta chains in a later analysis were more clonally expanded and had lower generation probabilities. Specific HLA alleles were associated with 15,000 to 20,000 TCR beta sequences at a false discovery rate of 0.05 in a later analysis. Some IMGT-functional V segments, including TRBV6-2 and TRBV6-3, could not be distinguished by the 87-base-pair reads and were therefore excluded. For the cohort, immune exposure information was limited to CMV serostatus. An earlier analysis of several hundred of the donors showed that most TCR beta V segments appeared in productive rearrangements either about 90% or about 30% of the time, which broadly matched IMGT annotations. In a later analysis, TCR association rates were found to vary across HLA loci, with the most associated TCRs seen for DRB1 alleles and the fewest for HLA-C alleles. A later analysis found that most CMV-associated TCR beta chains appeared HLA-restricted, with HLA associations seemingly driven largely by CMV exposure. Because HLA typing was missing for some donors at each locus, association tests included only the typed subset. The authors suggested that the approach could potentially be extended to other disease states and immunological phenotypes. A later genetic analysis reported fewer N-insertions in productive TCRs among donors in an Asian-associated ancestry cluster than the roughly 700-donor mean. A further reported finding was that TCR beta sequences accurately predicted the HLA-A and HLA-B alleles for most subjects in the first cohort. A few of the identified cytomegalovirus-associated TCR beta chains were confirmed in vitro to be specific for cytomegalovirus antigens. Several of the top co-occurrence clusters appeared to be linked to parvovirus B19, influenza, CMV and Epstein-Barr virus, according to a later analysis.

Sequenced sample: PBMCs. The V and J genes are TRBV9 and TRBJ2-5, and 8 junctional nucleotides match TRBD2. This TCR was recovered from a boy younger than 10 in good health and CMV-seronegative. The CDR3 region reads CASSPRGGPQETQYF. The nucleotides are TGTGCCAGCAGCCCCCGGGGGGGCCCGCAAGAGACCCAGTACTTC.